Below, one T cell receptor (beta chain) is given with its context. In its sample, this clonotype was seen once. Its cognate antigen has yet to be identified. Per-base quality was not reported, and no clone a single base away is much larger than it. This record belongs to a study of identical twins (dated by TCRdb to the mid-2010s). Study-wide context: The study deep-sequenced TCR alpha and beta repertoires from monozygotic twins, unrelated adults of various ages and cord blood to test whether fetal clonotypes persist. To rule out contamination, replicate twin experiments were performed at different times with different library preparation protocols.

All donors were healthy Caucasians. Library prep was done by 5' RACE. The sample was run on an Illumina HiSeq 2000. Template switching introduced a universal primer binding site; the final cDNA contained a unique molecular identifier, enabling accurate counting of TCR cDNA molecules. First-strand cDNA for TCR alpha and beta chains was synthesized from specific primers in the conserved constant-segment region. To control for contamination, every cDNA library was double barcoded, receiving both a SMART-Mk sample barcode and Illumina barcodes. TruSeq adapter sequences along with Illumina sample barcodes were introduced in two successive PCR steps. The TCR alpha and beta cDNA libraries were sequenced on the Illumina HiSeq platform using custom primers. Per the source publication's procedure: MiGEC processed the raw reads to extract unique molecular identifiers, while MiXCR was used to determine the CDR3 positions. Recombination models were inferred per individual with the repgenHMM and IGoR tools using an EM algorithm. The analysis of shared clonotypes was done with the tcR package in R, with sharing normalized by the product of cloneset sizes. To study raw recombination free of thymic and clonal selection effects, out-of-frame nonproductive sequences were analyzed. The raw public data were reprocessed by TCRdb itself: fastp quality trimming at Q25, MiXCR clonotype calling, in-frame beta chains only. When rows share a CDR3 protein, they turn into one entry using the most common DNA and genes. TCRdb, not the authors, supplied the V and J calls. The sample includes 1.5 million or so distinct CDR3 sequences, with about 30% observed a single time. The top ten hold approximately 0.29% of the sample.

Beyond this particular receptor, the publication reports: In monozygotic twins, out-of-frame TCR alpha sharing was systematically underestimated by recombination models, although the models agreed with sharing between unrelated individuals. Compared with coincidental sharing between unrelated individuals, out-of-frame TCR alpha sequences shared between twins showed an excess of sequences with low generation probability. Because the same donors could not be followed over many years, the conclusions relied on cross-sectional statistical analysis. Fewer insertions were carried by abundant cord blood beta clonotypes; a weaker similar trend was observed in young adult naive repertoires, while no such trend was observed in memory repertoires. Excess twin sharing in beta out-of-frame sequences was weaker because fewer shared sequences lowered the signal-to-noise ratio. Invariant T cells such as MAIT and iNKT could partly confound zero-insertion analyses, though diverse VJ usage argued against this for most clonotypes.

V loses 6 bases, J loses 0 bases, and the germline ends lie 16 bases apart. According to the germline V gene, CDR1 reads MDHEN and CDR2 reads SYDVKM. The CDR3 has 16 amino acids, counting the end cysteine and phenylalanine. Here the CDR3 DNA is all that survives: 48 bases in frame from base 1. Material for sequencing was cord blood. The clonotype was recovered from a newborn girl in good health. The chain is assembled from TRBV28 and TRBJ2-3; matching of 5 bases hints at TRBD1 as the D gene. The CDR3 protein is CASSPSGAQSTDTQYF. The DNA sequence reads TGTGCCAGCAGCCCTAGTGGGGCACAGAGCACAGATACGCAGTATTTT.